This T cell receptor (beta chain) was captured in a study of blood T cell repertoires in COVID-19. The repertoire was sequenced with immunoSEQ multiplex PCR; TCRdb's copy has only in-frame clones and lacks some. The sample gives some 350,000 clones, 85% to 90% of which show up once; roughly 1% is in the top ten. This clone was seen only once. The receptor was derived from a man between 18 and 35 years old who had recovered from COVID-19. The sample comprised PBMCs or T cells enriched from blood (not recorded which).

DNA of the CDR3: TGTGCCAGCAGCCACGTTGGGGGCCGAAACACCATATATTTT. Its protein is CASSHVGGRNTIYF. The rearrangement uses TRBV9 and TRBJ1-3, with D possibly matching TRBD1 (6 bases). V was trimmed by 4 bases and J by 5 bases, leaving 13 bases between them. Germline V CDR1 and CDR2: SGDLS, YYNGEE. CDR3 size: 14 residues.